This T cell receptor beta chain was retrieved from a study of CD8 T cells in ankylosing spondylitis. General observations from the study: Prior literature has documented some motif variants in synovial fluid and blood from reactive arthritis.

From germline, CDR1 is LGHDT and CDR2 YNNKEL (reference sequence). The length of the CDR3 is 14 residues. The V and J ends lost 6 bases and 9 bases, in that order; junction bases with no gene match: 7. This clonotype was detected many times. Its antigen is unknown. TCRdb re-derived calls from the 5' RACE reads in MiXCR, one entry per CDR3 protein. The sample shows more than 150,000 distinct CDR3 sequences, roughly 20% of them seen only once. The genes are TRBV3-1 and TRBJ2-1; 11 nucleotides line up with TRBD2. The material sequenced was blood, either unsorted or a sorted T cell fraction (not recorded which). The receptor comes from a male donor aged 5 to 29 with ankylosing spondylitis or in good health (not recorded which). For the CDR3, the DNA is TGTGCCAGCAGGAAGACTAGCGGGACTGTTGAGCAGTTCTTC. Translated: CASRKTSGTVEQFF.